The 16 T cell receptor beta chains given below trace back to one sample, sequenced in a study of T cells after yellow fever vaccination. In TCRdb, the 5' RACE reads were re-called with MiXCR into one record per CDR3 protein. This table has a few hundred thousand distinct CDR3 sequences, approximately 3.9% appearing once. The source material was PBMCs, sampled 5 days after the yellow fever booster vaccination. All receptors come from a man in his late teens or twenties who received the YFV17D yellow fever vaccine.

This clonotype was recorded many times. This sequence joins TRBV6-6 and TRBJ1-3; no reliable D call. The CDR3 contains 14 residues. The germline V gene has CDR1 MNHNY and CDR2 SVGAGI (reference sequence). Trimming pared 5 bases from V and 0 bases from J, leaving 8 bases between. The CDR3 DNA sequence: TGTGCCAGCAGTAACACAGTCTCTGGAAACACCATATATTTT. It specifies CASSNTVSGNTIYF.

The chain combines TRBV29-1 with TRBJ2-5; 7 positions match TRBD1. This CDR3 is built from 14 residues. CDR1 is SQVTM and CDR2 is ANQGSEA in the germline V gene. Trimming cost V 2 bases and J 4 bases; bases outside gene matches: 7. The CDR3 nucleotides read TGCAGCGTTGAACCACAGGGGAGTGGAGAGACCCAGTACTTC. Translated, it gives CSVEPQGSGETQYF. Full variable domain (missing parts from reference TRBV29-1 and TRBJ2-5): SAVISQKPSRDICQRGTSLTIQCQVDSQVTMMFWYRQQPGQSLTLIATANQGSEATYESGFVIDKFPISRPNLTFSTLTVSNMSPEDSSIYLCSVEPQGSGETQYFGPGTRLLVL.

This clonotype was recorded a few times. V and J are TRBV24-1 and TRBJ1-5, with TRBD1 matching 10 bases. The CDR3 contains 15 residues. The germline V gene has CDR1 KGHDR and CDR2 SFDVKD. V trimming: 4 bases; J trimming: 5 bases; junction bases outside the gene matches: 4. Here the CDR3 reads CATSESGTGDQPQHF. CDR3 in DNA: TGTGCCACCAGTGAGTCTGGGACAGGGGATCAGCCCCAGCATTTT.

This clonotype was counted ten times or more. The rearrangement joins TRBV25-1 to TRBJ1-4; TRBD1 is a possible D gene (6 bases). V dropped 4 bases and J dropped 5 bases, with 14 bases sitting between them. Germline V gives CDR1 MGHDK, CDR2 SYGVNS. The CDR3 covers 15 residues. The CDR3 DNA reads TGTGCCAGCAGTGGTTTCGGACAGACGAATGAAAAACTGTTTTTT. It specifies CASSGFGQTNEKLFF.

The V and J genes are TRBV6-5 and TRBJ2-5, with D possibly matching TRBD2 (5 bases). CDR3 length equals 16 residues. In germline, CDR1 is MNHEY, CDR2 SVGAGI. V gave up 6 bases and J gave up 0 bases, with 17 bases separating them. The CDR3 loop reads CASRRNWLGDQETQYF. The CDR3 DNA is TGTGCCAGCAGAAGAAACTGGCTGGGAGACCAAGAGACCCAGTACTTC.

This clonotype was detected only a few times. The genes are TRBV5-4 and TRBJ2-5; D is perhaps TRBD2 (6 bases). The germline V gene encodes CDR1 SGHNT and CDR2 YYREEE (reference sequence). V was shortened by 0 bases and J by 4 bases, with 7 bases between the two germline ends. The length of the CDR3 is 13 residues. This CDR3 reads CASSLGDLETQYF. For the CDR3, the DNA is TGTGCCAGCAGCTTGGGGGACTTAGAGACCCAGTACTTC.

This clonotype was recorded at least ten times. The chain is built from TRBV7-9 and TRBJ1-2; 7 bases are shared with TRBD1. The V gene's germline CDR1 is SEHNR and CDR2 FQNEAQ (reference sequence). The CDR3 is 15 amino acids. J was trimmed by 3 bases and V by 3 bases; bases with no gene match: 7. The CDR3 spells CASSFSGGNYYGYTF. The CDR3 DNA follows: TGTGCCAGCAGCTTTTCAGGGGGTAATTACTATGGCTACACCTTC.

The V call is TRBV2, the J call TRBJ1-1; 8 positions agree with TRBD1. The V gene's germline CDR1 is SNHLY and CDR2 FYNNEI. This CDR3 has 18 residues. The J segment lost 0 bases and the V segment lost 5 bases, leaving 14 bases of the junction unmatched. DNA of the CDR3: TGTGCCAGCAGTCGTCCGGACAGGGACGGGCTTATGAACACTGAAGCTTTCTTT. Translating gives CASSRPDRDGLMNTEAFF.

The DNA of the CDR3 is TGCGCCAGCAGCCCGGATGCCTCGGGCGAGCAGTACTTC. It specifies CASSPDASGEQYF. This chain connects TRBV5-1 to TRBJ2-7; the D is unclear. V was cut by 4 bases and J by 6 bases, with 14 bases left in between. Germline V gene sequence: CDR1 SGHRS, CDR2 YFSETQ. The CDR3 has 13 residues.

This clonotype has just a few counts. This chain joins TRBV6-2 or TRBV6-3 and TRBJ1-1; D might be TRBD1 (6 bases). The CDR3 extends over 13 amino acids. V shed 10 bases and J shed 1 base, with 13 bases lying between them. Germline assignment: CDR1 MNHEY and CDR2 SVGEGT. CDR3 sequence: CATYPTGNTEAFF. In DNA, the CDR3 is TGTGCCACCTACCCGACAGGGAACACTGAAGCTTTCTTT.

The J gene is TRBJ2-3, the V gene TRBV10-3; 12 bases agree with TRBD1. V shed 6 bases, J shed 6 bases, and the junction held 4 bases outside the gene matches. Per the germline V gene, CDR1 is ENHRY and CDR2 is SYGVKD. The CDR3 extends over 14 amino acids. The CDR3 DNA sequence: TGTGCCATCAGGGGGACAGGGGGCGGTGATACGCAGTATTTT. This sequence encodes CAIRGTGGGDTQYF.

This clonotype was seen more than once but under ten times. The chain is built from TRBV7-8 and TRBJ1-4; the D is unclear. With 5 bases removed from V and 6 bases from J, the gap between germline ends came to 16 bases. CDR3 length equals 15 residues. Looked up from germline, CDR1 is SGHVS and CDR2 is FQNEAQ. CDR3 region: CASSPMGAFDEKLFF. The CDR3 bases are TGTGCCAGCAGCCCTATGGGTGCTTTCGATGAAAAACTGTTTTTT.

This clonotype has only a few counts. V gene TRBV3-1 combines with J gene TRBJ2-6; maybe TRBD1 (5 bases). Trimming removed 6 bases at V and 2 bases at J, with 14 bases between. Germline V gene sequence: CDR1 LGHDT, CDR2 YNNKEL (reference sequence). The CDR3 has 16 residues. As DNA, the CDR3 is TGTGCCAGCAGACGAACCGGCAGGGCTGGGGCCAACGTCCTGACTTTC. It yields the protein CASRRTGRAGANVLTF.

J is TRBJ2-5 and V is TRBV7-9, with D perhaps TRBD1 (5 bases). CDR1 and CDR2 (germline): SEHNR, FQNEAQ (reference sequence). V lost 5 bases and J lost 3, with 10 bases in between. CDR3 length: 13 amino acids. The CDR3 loop is CASSPQGKETQYF. Written as DNA, the CDR3 is TGTGCCAGCAGCCCTCAGGGTAAAGAGACCCAGTACTTC.

This clonotype has only a few counts. V is TRBV6-2 or TRBV6-3 and J is TRBJ2-3; 10 nucleotides line up with TRBD1. The CDR3 is 18 residues long. The V gene end was trimmed by 2 bases and the J gene end by 6 bases; junction bases not matched to a gene: 14. CDR1 is MNHEY and CDR2 is SVGEGT in the germline V gene. The CDR3 DNA is TGTGCCAGCAGTTACCGAACGGATTGGACAGGGGGTTTGGATACGCAGTATTTT. Its protein product is CASSYRTDWTGGLDTQYF.

In its sample, this clonotype was seen many times. The CDR3 bases are TGTGCCAGCAGCCTTGGACTAGCGGGGAGCCAAGAGACCCAGTACTTC. Translation gives CASSLGLAGSQETQYF. The chain carries TRBV7-2 and TRBJ2-5, with TRBD2 matching over 12 bases. This CDR3 is 16 amino acids long. Germline values: CDR1 SGHTA, CDR2 FQGNSA. V trimming: 5 bases; J trimming: 1 base; junction bases outside the gene matches: 5.